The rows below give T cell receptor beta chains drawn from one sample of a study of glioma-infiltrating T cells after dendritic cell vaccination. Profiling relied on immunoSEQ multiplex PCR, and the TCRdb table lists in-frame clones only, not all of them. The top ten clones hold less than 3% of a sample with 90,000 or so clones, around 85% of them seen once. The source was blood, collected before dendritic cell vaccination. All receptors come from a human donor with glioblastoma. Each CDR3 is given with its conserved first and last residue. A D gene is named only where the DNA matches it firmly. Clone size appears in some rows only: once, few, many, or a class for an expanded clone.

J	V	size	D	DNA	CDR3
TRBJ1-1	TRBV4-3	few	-	TGCGCCAGCCCCCAAGAAGGGGGAGGGATCGCTGAAGCTTTCTTT	CASPQEGGGIAEAFF
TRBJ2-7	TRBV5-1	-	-	TGCGCCAGCAGCCCAGGGGCAGGGAACGAGCAGTACTTC	CASSPGAGNEQYF
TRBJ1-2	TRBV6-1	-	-	TGTGCCAGCAGTGGGCACGGCACCTCGGCGGGTGGCTACACCTTC	CASSGHGTSAGGYTF
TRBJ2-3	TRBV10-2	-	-	TGCGCCAGCAGTGACCCGTGGGGGGTTGGAGATACGCAGTATTTT	CASSDPWGVGDTQYF
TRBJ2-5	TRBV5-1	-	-	TGCGCCAGCAGCTTGTTTTTTCGTGGCGGGGAGACCCAGTACTTC	CASSLFFRGGETQYF
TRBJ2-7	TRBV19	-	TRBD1	TGTGCCAGTAGTTACAGGGGGTTTTCCTACGAGCAGTACTTC	CASSYRGFSYEQYF
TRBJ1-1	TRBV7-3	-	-	TGTGCCAGCAGCCCAGGGAGGGGAAGGACTGAAGCTTTCTTT	CASSPGRGRTEAFF
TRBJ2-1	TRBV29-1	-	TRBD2	TGCAGCGTGGACGGGAGGCTCTACAATGAGCAGTTCTTC	CSVDGRLYNEQFF
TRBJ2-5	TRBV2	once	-	TGTGCCAGCAGTGAAGCGCAAGGGGGTGAGCAGTACTTC	CASSEAQGGEQYF
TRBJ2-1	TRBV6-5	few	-	TGTGCCAGCAGTGACGAGGCCCCTTCCCCCAAGCAGTTCTTC	CASSDEAPSPKQFF
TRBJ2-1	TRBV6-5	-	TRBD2	TGTGCCAGCAGTTCAAAACTAGCGGGGGGATTAAATGAGCAGTTCTTC	CASSSKLAGGLNEQFF
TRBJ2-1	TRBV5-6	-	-	TGTGCCAGCAGCCCGGGAGCAAATGAGCAGTTCTTC	CASSPGANEQFF
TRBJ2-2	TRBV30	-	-	TGTGCCTGGAGTCGTATTAACACCGGGGAGCTGTTTTTT	CAWSRINTGELFF
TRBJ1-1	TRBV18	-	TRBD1	TGTGCCAGCTCACCCCCCGGGACAGAGGGGACTGAAGCTTTCTTT	CASSPPGTEGTEAFF
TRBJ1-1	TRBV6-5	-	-	TGTGCCAGCAGTTACGGGAGGCGGAGAACTGAAGCTTTCTTT	CASSYGRRRTEAFF
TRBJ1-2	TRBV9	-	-	TGTGCCAGCAGCGTACGTAGAGGCTATGGCTACACCTTC	CASSVRRGYGYTF
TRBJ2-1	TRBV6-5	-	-	TGTGCCAGCAGCCTCTATGAGGGGGCCTACAATGAGCAGTTCTTC	CASSLYEGAYNEQFF
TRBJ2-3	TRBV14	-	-	TGTGCCAGCAGCCGAGCGGGGGACAGAATTTACACAGATACGCAGTATTTT	CASSRAGDRIYTDTQYF
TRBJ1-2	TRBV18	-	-	TGTGCCAGCTCACCAGAGGTTCAGGGATCCTATGGCTACACCTTC	CASSPEVQGSYGYTF
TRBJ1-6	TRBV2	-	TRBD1	TGTGCCAGCAACGTTAGCCCGGGACAGGGATCCTATAATTCACCCCTCCACTTT	CASNVSPGQGSYNSPLHF
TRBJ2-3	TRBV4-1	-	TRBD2	TGCGCCAGCAGCCGAGGACTAGCGGGGGGCACAGATACGCAGTATTTT	CASSRGLAGGTDTQYF
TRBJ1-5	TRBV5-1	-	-	TGCGCCAGCAGCTTCGGGGCGGGGAATCAGCCCCAGCATTTT	CASSFGAGNQPQHF
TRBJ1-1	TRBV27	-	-	TGTGCCAGCAGCAGACACATGGGGCCGAACACTGAAGCTTTCTTT	CASSRHMGPNTEAFF
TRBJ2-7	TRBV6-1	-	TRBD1	TGTGCCAGCAGTAAGGACAGGGGGGGAGTCTACGAGCAGTACTTC	CASSKDRGGVYEQYF
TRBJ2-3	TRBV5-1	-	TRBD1	TGCGCCAGCAGCCTACAGGGGGCCGGCACAGATACGCAGTATTTT	CASSLQGAGTDTQYF
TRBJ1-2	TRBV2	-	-	TGTGCCAGCAGAACGGGACTAAACTATGGCTACACCTTC	CASRTGLNYGYTF
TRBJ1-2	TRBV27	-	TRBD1	TGTGCCAGCAGTCCGGGACAGGTTAAAGGCTACACCTTC	CASSPGQVKGYTF
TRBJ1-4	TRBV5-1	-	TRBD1	TGCGCCAGCAGCTCCGGGACAGGGGGAGAAAAACTGTTTTTT	CASSSGTGGEKLFF
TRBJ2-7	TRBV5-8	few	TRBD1	TGTGCCAGCAGCACTGGACAGGGGATGTACGAGCAGTACTTC	CASSTGQGMYEQYF
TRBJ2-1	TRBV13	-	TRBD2	TGTGCCAGCAGCTTGGGACTAGCGGGAGGGAGCTCCTACAATGAGCAGTTCTTC	CASSLGLAGGSSYNEQFF
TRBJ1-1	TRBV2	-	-	TGTGCCAGCAGCGAGGTGGTGGGAGCTTTCTTT	CASSEVVGAFF
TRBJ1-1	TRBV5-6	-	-	TGTGCCAGCAGCTTGTTTACGGTTCCCCAGGGAGCTTTCTTT	CASSLFTVPQGAFF
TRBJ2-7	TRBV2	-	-	TGTGCCAGCAGTGGGGGGACACCAGCTAGCGAGCAGTACTTC	CASSGGTPASEQYF
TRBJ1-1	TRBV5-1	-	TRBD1	TGCGCCAGCAGCTTGGACAGGGGGAGTACTGAAGCTTTCTTT	CASSLDRGSTEAFF
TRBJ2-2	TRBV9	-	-	TGTGCCAGCAGCCTAAGCGCGGGGCGTAACACCAGGGAGCTGTTTTTT	CASSLSAGRNTRELFF
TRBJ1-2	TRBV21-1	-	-	TGTGCCAGCAATCCACGAATGAGGGTCCTTCTCTTCTATGGCTACACCTTC	CASNPRMRVLLFYGYTF
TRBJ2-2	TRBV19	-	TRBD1	TGTGGACAGGGGCGGGCGGCCACCGGGGAGCTGTTTTTT	CGQGRAATGELFF
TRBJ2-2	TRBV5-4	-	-	TGTGCCAGCAGCGTGAGGGGGTCAAACACCGGGGAGCTGTTTTTT	CASSVRGSNTGELFF
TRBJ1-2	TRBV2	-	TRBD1	TGTGCCAGCAGTGTGAAGGGACAGACCATCTATGGCTACACCTTC	CASSVKGQTIYGYTF
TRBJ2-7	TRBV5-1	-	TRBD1	TGCGCCAGCAGCTTGGAAGCGACAGGGACCGCCGAGCAGTACTTC	CASSLEATGTAEQYF
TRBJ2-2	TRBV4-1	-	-	TGCGCCAGCAGCCAGAGGAACGGGGAGCTGTTTTTT	CASSQRNGELFF
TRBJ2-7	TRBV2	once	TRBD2	TGTGCCAGCAGTGAAGGATTGGCTAGCGGGCTAGGGGAGCAGTACTTC	CASSEGLASGLGEQYF
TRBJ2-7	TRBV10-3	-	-	TGTGCCATCAGTGGTGGTGGAGCGACGTTCGGCTACGAGCAGTACTTC	CAISGGGATFGYEQYF
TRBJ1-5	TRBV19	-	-	TGTGCCAGTAGCCCCGTGGCGGGTCAGCCCCAGCATTTT	CASSPVAGQPQHF
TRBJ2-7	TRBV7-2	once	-	TGTGCCAGCAGCCCGAGCGGAGGAGGGATATCCTACGAGCAGTACTTC	CASSPSGGGISYEQYF
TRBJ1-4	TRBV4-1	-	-	TGCGCCAGCAGCCCAGCCCCCTACAGGCGACTTAATGAAAAACTGTTTTTT	CASSPAPYRRLNEKLFF
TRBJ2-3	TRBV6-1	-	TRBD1	TGTGCCAGCAGCCTCGGACAGGTTAGCACAGATACGCAGTATTTT	CASSLGQVSTDTQYF
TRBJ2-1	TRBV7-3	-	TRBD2	TGTGCCAGCAGCCCGCAAGCGGGAGCCTACAATGAGCAGTTCTTC	CASSPQAGAYNEQFF
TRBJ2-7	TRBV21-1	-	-	-	CASSHFAGGSSYEQYF
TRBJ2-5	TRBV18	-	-	TGTGCCAGCTCACCAGGGACTCCCCAAGAGACCCAGTACTTC	CASSPGTPQETQYF
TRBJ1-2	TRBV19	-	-	TGTGCCAGTAGCAGAGACACCACCTATGGCTACACCTTC	CASSRDTTYGYTF
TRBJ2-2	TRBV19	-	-	TGTGCCAGTAGTATACCAGGGATAGGGTCCGGGGAGCTGTTTTTT	CASSIPGIGSGELFF